This T cell receptor (beta chain) derives from a study of blood T cell repertoires in COVID-19. Study details: The United States, Italy and Spain provided the acute and convalescent COVID-19 samples. Sample material is recorded as cDNA or gDNA derived from T cells, B-cell-depleted T cells, or PBMCs.

Assay used: immunoSEQ multiplex PCR; TCRdb lists only in-frame clones, some missing. Here the sample spans more than 20,000 clones, under 90% being singletons. V was trimmed by 0 bases and J by 12 bases, leaving 12 bases between them. This CDR3 comprises 12 residues. Germline lookup yields CDR1 MNHEY and CDR2 SVGEGT. The receptor's source is a human donor in a cohort sampled during active COVID-19. The chain recombines TRBV6-2 or TRBV6-3 with TRBJ2-7; D remains unclear. The sample was peripheral blood. Here the CDR3 reads CASSYSSSAPYF. The CDR3 nucleotides read TGTGCCAGCAGTTACTCGAGTTCCGCCCCGTACTTC.